This record looks at one TCR beta chain sequence and its context. The entry originates in a study of blood T cell repertoires in COVID-19. CDR1 SGDLS and CDR2 YYNGEE come from the germline V gene. This CDR3 contains 13 residues. Trimming took 4 bases from V and 3 from J; bases not matched to a gene: 4. Sequencing was performed with immunoSEQ multiplex PCR; in TCRdb, only in-frame clones are kept and a portion is missing. This sample has about 240,000 clones, with about 73% found just once. This TCR was recovered from a woman aged 80 or over with acute or convalescent COVID-19. Sequenced: peripheral blood. V is TRBV9 and J is TRBJ2-7, with TRBD1 identical over 7 bases. CDR3 in amino acids: CASSIRDSYEQYF. The CDR3 DNA reads TGTGCCAGCAGCATCCGGGACAGCTACGAGCAGTACTTC. Together with reference TRBV9 and TRBJ2-7, the CDR3 gives the full variable domain: DSGVTQTPKHLITATGQRVTLRCSPRSGDLSVYWYQQSLDQGLQFLIQYYNGEERAKGNILERFSAQQFPDLHSELNLSSLELGDSALYFCASSIRDSYEQYFGPGTRLTVT.